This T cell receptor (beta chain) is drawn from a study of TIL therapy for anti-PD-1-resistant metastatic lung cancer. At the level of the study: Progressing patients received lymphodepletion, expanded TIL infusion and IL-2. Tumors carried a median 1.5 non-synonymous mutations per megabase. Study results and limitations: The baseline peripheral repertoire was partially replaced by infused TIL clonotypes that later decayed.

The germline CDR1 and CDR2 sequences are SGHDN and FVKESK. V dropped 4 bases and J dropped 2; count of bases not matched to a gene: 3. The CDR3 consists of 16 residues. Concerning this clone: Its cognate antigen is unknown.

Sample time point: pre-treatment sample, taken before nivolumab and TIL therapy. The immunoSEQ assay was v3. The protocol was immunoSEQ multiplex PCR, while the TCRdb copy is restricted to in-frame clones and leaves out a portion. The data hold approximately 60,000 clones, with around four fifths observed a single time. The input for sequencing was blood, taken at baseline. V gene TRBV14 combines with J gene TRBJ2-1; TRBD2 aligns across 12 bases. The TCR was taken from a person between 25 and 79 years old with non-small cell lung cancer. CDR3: CASSLPSGRAYNEQFF. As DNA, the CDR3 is TGTGCCAGCAGCCTCCCTAGCGGGAGGGCCTACAATGAGCAGTTCTTC.